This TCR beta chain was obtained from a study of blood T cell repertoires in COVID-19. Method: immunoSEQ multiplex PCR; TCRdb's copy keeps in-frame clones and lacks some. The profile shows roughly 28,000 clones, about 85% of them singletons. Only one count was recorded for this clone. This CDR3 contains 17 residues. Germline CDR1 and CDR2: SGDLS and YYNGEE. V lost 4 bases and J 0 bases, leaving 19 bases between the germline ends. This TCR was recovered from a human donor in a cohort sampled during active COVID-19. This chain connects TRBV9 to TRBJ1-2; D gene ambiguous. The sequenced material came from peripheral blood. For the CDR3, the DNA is TGTGCCAGCAGCCCAGGAGGGCAGGCCTTAGCTAACTATGGCTACACCTTC. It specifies CASSPGGQALANYGYTF.